The 16 T cell receptor beta chains below were found in one sample sequenced in a study of cytomegalovirus exposure and HLA in healthy donors. The repertoire was sequenced with immunoSEQ multiplex PCR; TCRdb's copy has only in-frame clones and lacks some. The repertoire consists of about 150,000 clones, with approximately 93% occurring once and the leading ten covering 0.6% to 0.8%. Source material: PBMCs. The receptor source for this set is a man aged 18 to 29 in good health and CMV-seronegative.

In its sample, this clone was seen once. The chain recombines TRBV11-1 with TRBJ1-1; possibly TRBD1 for D (6 bases). The CDR3 sequence is 14 residues long. V lost 2 bases, J lost 6 bases, and 13 bases lay in between. The V gene's germline CDR1 is SGHAT and CDR2 FQDESV (reference sequence). CDR3 amino acids: CASSLRGSGPEAFF. The CDR3 DNA reads TGTGCCAGCAGCTTAAGGGGGTCGGGGCCTGAAGCTTTCTTT.

The chain has TRBV7-5 and TRBJ2-5; the table assigns TRBD2, which was not confirmed against the DNA. TRBV7-5 is classified as a pseudogene. The CDR3 covers 18 residues. CDR3 amino acids: CVRSLPRLLAGEKETQYF. CDR3 nucleotide sequence: TGTGTCAGAAGCTTACCGAGATTACTAGCGGGGGAGAAAGAGACCCAGTACTTC.

The chain couples TRBV9 to TRBJ2-3; D is unresolved. Germline V CDR1 and CDR2: SGDLS, YYNGEE. The CDR3 has 14 amino acids. Trimming pared 0 bases from V and 6 bases from J, leaving 11 bases between. CDR3 sequence: CASSVAVAMDTQYF. The CDR3 DNA reads TGTGCCAGCAGCGTAGCTGTAGCTATGGATACGCAGTATTTT.

This clone was seen only once. The chain recombines TRBV7-9 with TRBJ2-1; TRBD2 is a possible D gene (5 bases). Trimming pared 8 bases from V and 2 bases from J, leaving 13 bases between. Germline V gives CDR1 SEHNR, CDR2 FQNEAQ (reference sequence). The CDR3 is 14 amino acids. CDR3 bases: TGTGCCAGCCTGGCGGACGGGACCTACAATGAGCAGTTCTTC. Its protein product is CASLADGTYNEQFF.

The chain recombines TRBV5-6 with TRBJ2-7; D is undetermined. V gave up 4 bases and J gave up 3 bases, with 8 bases separating them. The CDR3 is 12 amino acids. The germline CDR1 and CDR2 sequences are SGHDT and YYEEEE. CDR3 DNA sequence: TGTGCCAGCAGCAAACGATACTACGAGCAGTACGTC. Protein product: CASSKRYYEQYV.

The chain couples TRBV6-6 to TRBJ1-3; the D gene is possibly TRBD1 (6 bases). The V end lost 6 bases, the J end lost 3 bases, and 12 bases lay between the germline ends. The CDR3 sequence is 14 residues long. Germline loops: CDR1 MNHNY, CDR2 SVGAGI (reference sequence). The CDR3 reads CASRHRVIGNTIYF. The CDR3 bases are TGTGCCAGCAGGCACAGGGTGATTGGAAACACCATATATTTT.

V usage is TRBV7-9 and J usage is TRBJ2-1, with D perhaps TRBD1 (6 bases). The CDR3 sequence is 14 residues long. CDR1 and CDR2 from the germline V gene are SEHNR and FQNEAQ (reference sequence). The V end lost 4 bases, the J end lost 5 bases, and 12 bases lay between the germline ends. CDR3 DNA sequence: TGTGCCAGCAGCTGGCAGGGGTCTAACAATGAGCAGTTCTTC. Protein: CASSWQGSNNEQFF.

V and J are TRBV27 and TRBJ2-7, with D possibly TRBD2 on 6 matching bases. CDR3 size: 15 residues. V was cut by 4 bases and J by 2 bases, with 15 bases left in between. Germline values: CDR1 MNHEY, CDR2 SMNVEV (reference sequence). The CDR3 spells CASSSARGHPYEQYV. CDR3 bases: TGTGCCAGCAGTTCGGCGCGGGGTCATCCCTACGAGCAGTACGTC.

The rearrangement joins TRBV23-1 to TRBJ2-7; possible D gene TRBD1, 6 bases. TRBV23-1 is assigned to the ORF class and has an uncertain function. CDR3 length: 16 residues. V was cut by 4 bases and J by 0 bases, with 16 bases left in between. CDR3 nucleotides: TGCGCCAGCAGTCCACCCCGGGACAAGACCTCCTACGAGCAGTACGTC. Its protein product is CASSPPRDKTSYEQYV.

This chain connects TRBV18 to TRBJ1-1, with 7 nucleotides matching TRBD1. The germline V gene encodes CDR1 KGHSH and CDR2 LQKENI. The CDR3 sequence is 16 residues long. V was pared by 0 bases and J by 0 bases, with 4 bases of the junction left unmatched. The CDR3 here is CASSPPPDRLNTEAFF. CDR3 nucleotide sequence: TGTGCCAGCTCACCACCCCCGGACAGGCTGAACACTGAAGCTTTCTTT.

V usage is TRBV7-2 and J usage is TRBJ2-3; D gene ambiguous. CDR3 length equals 16 residues. The V gene's germline CDR1 is SGHTA and CDR2 FQGNSA. V was trimmed by 1 base and J by 2 bases, leaving 13 bases between them. The chain's CDR3 is CASSLVEKPDTDTQYF. The CDR3 nucleotides are TGTGCCAGCAGCTTAGTTGAGAAGCCCGACACAGATACGCAGTATTTT.

This sequence joins TRBV6-5 and TRBJ1-5, with 10 bases lining up with TRBD1. Germline values: CDR1 MNHEY, CDR2 SVGAGI. V trimming: 6 bases; J trimming: 5 bases; junction bases outside the gene matches: 4. This CDR3 contains 14 residues. The CDR3 reads CASRRQGADQPQHF. The CDR3 bases are TGTGCCAGCAGACGACAGGGGGCGGATCAGCCCCAGCATTTT.

The chain carries TRBV5-1 and TRBJ2-2; possible D gene TRBD2, 5 bases. Trimming removed 2 bases from V and 6 bases from J, with 14 bases in between. This CDR3 is built from 15 residues. The germline V gene has CDR1 SGHRS and CDR2 YFSETQ. DNA for the CDR3: TGCGCCAGCAGCTTAAACGGGGAAGGAGCCGGGGAGCTGTTTTTT. Translating it yields CASSLNGEGAGELFF. The whole variable domain, remainder taken from reference TRBV5-1 and TRBJ2-2, is KAGVTQTPRYLIKTRGQQVTLSCSPISGHRSVSWYQQTPGQGLQFLFEYFSETQRNKGNFPGRFSGRQFSNSRSEMNVSTLELGDSALYLCASSLNGEGAGELFFGEGSRLTVL.

The V call is TRBV19, the J call TRBJ1-5, with 7 bases identical to TRBD1. The J segment lost 0 bases and the V segment lost 6 bases, leaving 8 bases of the junction unmatched. CDR3 length: 16 amino acids. Per germline, CDR1 LNHDA and CDR2 SQIVND (reference sequence). The CDR3 region has the DNA TGTGCCAGTAGCACCCCGGGACAGATTAGCAATCAGCCCCAGCATTTT. Protein product: CASSTPGQISNQPQHF.

The gene calls are TRBV30 and TRBJ1-1; D call uncertain. V was cut by 7 bases and J by 2 bases, with 8 bases left in between. This CDR3 contains 11 residues. The V gene's germline CDR1 is GTSNPN and CDR2 SVGIG (reference sequence). The CDR3 DNA reads TGTGCCTTCACACGAAACACTGAAGCTTTCTTT. Residues: CAFTRNTEAFF.

The CDR3 is CAISPQGAYEQYF. As DNA, the CDR3 is TGTGCCATCAGCCCCCAGGGGGCCTACGAGCAGTACTTC. The rearrangement uses TRBV10-3 and TRBJ2-7, with 7 positions matching TRBD1. After removal of 6 bases from V and 2 bases from J, the junction contained 4 bases not matched to a gene. CDR1 is ENHRY and CDR2 is SYGVKD in the germline V gene. The CDR3 sequence is 13 residues long.